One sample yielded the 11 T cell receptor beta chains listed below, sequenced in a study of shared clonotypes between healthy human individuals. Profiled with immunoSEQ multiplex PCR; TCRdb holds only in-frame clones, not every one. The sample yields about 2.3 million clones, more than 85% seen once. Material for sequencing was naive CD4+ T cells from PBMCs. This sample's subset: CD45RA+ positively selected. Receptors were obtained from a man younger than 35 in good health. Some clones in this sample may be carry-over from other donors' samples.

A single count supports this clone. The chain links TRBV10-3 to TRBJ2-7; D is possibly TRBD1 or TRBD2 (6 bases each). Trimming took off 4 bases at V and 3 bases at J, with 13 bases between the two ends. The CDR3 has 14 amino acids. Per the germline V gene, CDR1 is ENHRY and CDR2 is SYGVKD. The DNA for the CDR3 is TGTGCCATCAGTGTCGGGGGCGTAGGCTACGAGCAGTACTTC. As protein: CAISVGGVGYEQYF.

The CDR3 loop reads CASSQAGTEAFF. The DNA for the CDR3 is TGTGCCAGCAGCCAGGCGGGCACTGAAGCTTTCTTT. The genes are TRBV7-9 and TRBJ1-1; D gene uncertain. From germline, CDR1 is SEHNR and CDR2 FQNEAQ (reference sequence). The CDR3 contains 12 residues. Trimming removed 5 bases at V and 4 bases at J, with 8 bases between.

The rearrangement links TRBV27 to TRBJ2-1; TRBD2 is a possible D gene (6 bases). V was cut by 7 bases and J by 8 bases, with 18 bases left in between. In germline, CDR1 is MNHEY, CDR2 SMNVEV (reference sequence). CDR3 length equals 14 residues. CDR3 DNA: TGTGCCAGCAAGCAGAGGGAGGCGAACGATGAGCAGTTCTTC. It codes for CASKQREANDEQFF.

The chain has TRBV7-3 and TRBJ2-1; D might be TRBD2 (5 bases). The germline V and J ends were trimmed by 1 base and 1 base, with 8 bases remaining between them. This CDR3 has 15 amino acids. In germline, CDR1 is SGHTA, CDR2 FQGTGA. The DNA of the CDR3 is TGTGCCAGCAGCTTAAGAGGGTGGTCCTACAATGAGCAGTTCTTC. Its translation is CASSLRGWSYNEQFF.

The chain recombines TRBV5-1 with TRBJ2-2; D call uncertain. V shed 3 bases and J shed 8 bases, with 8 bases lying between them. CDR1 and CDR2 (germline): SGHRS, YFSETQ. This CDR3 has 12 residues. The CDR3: CASSYVTGELFF. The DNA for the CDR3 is TGCGCCAGCAGCTATGTGACAGGGGAGCTGTTTTTT.

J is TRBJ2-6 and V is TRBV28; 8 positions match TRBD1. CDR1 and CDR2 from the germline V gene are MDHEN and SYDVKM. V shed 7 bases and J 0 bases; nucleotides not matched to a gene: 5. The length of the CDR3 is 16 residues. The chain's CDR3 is CASKPGGFSGANVLTF. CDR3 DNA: TGTGCCAGCAAGCCAGGGGGCTTCTCTGGGGCCAACGTCCTGACTTTC. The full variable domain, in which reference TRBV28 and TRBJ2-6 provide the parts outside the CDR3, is DVKVTQSSRYLVKRTGEKVFLECVQDMDHENMFWYRQDPGLGLRLIYFSYDVKMKEKGDIPEGYSVSREKKERFSLILESASTNQTSMYLCASKPGGFSGANVLTFGAGSRLTVL.

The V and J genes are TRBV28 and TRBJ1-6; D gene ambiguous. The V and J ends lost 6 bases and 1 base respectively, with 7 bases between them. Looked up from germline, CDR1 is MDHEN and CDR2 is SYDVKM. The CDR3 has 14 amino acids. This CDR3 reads CASRVQSYNSPLHF. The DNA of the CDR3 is TGTGCCAGCAGGGTACAGTCCTATAATTCACCCCTCCACTTT. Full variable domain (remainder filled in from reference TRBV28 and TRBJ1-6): DVKVTQSSRYLVKRTGEKVFLECVQDMDHENMFWYRQDPGLGLRLIYFSYDVKMKEKGDIPEGYSVSREKKERFSLILESASTNQTSMYLCASRVQSYNSPLHFGNGTRLTVT.

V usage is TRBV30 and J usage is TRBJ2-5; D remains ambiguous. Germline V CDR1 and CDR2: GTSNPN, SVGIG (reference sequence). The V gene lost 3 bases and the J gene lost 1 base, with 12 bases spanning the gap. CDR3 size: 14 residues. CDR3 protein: CAWSLLLRQETQYF. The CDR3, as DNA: TGTGCCTGGAGCCTGCTTCTGCGCCAAGAGACCCAGTACTTC. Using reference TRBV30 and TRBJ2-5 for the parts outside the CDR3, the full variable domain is SQTIHQWPATLVQPVGSPLSLECTVEGTSNPNLYWYRQAAGRGLQLLFYSVGIGQISSEVPQNLSASRPQDRQFILSSKKLLLSDSGFYLCAWSLLLRQETQYFGPGTRLLVL.

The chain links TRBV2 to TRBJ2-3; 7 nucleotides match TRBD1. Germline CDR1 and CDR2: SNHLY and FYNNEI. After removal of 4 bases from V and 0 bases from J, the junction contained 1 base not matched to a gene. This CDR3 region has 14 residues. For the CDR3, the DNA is TGTGCCAGCAGTGGACAGGGAAGCACAGATACGCAGTATTTT. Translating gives CASSGQGSTDTQYF.

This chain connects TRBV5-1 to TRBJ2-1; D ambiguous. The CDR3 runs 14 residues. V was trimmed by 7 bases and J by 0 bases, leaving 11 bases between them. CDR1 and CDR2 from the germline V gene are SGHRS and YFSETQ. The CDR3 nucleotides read TGCGCCAGCGCCCCGGCAACCTCCTACAATGAGCAGTTCTTC. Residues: CASAPATSYNEQFF.

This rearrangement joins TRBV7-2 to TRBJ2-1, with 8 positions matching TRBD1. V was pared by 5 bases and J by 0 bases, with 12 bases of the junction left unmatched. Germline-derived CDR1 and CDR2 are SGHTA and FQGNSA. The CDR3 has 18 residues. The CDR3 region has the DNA TGTGCCAGCAGCCCCAGGGGGCGCGGAGCAAGCTCCTACAATGAGCAGTTCTTC. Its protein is CASSPRGRGASSYNEQFF.